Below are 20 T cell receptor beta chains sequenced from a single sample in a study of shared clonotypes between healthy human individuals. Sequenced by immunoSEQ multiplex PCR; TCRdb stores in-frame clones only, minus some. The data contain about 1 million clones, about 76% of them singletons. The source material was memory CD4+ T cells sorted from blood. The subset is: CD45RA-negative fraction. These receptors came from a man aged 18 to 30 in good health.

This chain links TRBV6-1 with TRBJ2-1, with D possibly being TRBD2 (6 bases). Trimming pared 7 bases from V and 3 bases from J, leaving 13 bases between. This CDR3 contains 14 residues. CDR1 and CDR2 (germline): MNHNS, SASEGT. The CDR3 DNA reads TGTGCCAGCATGGGAGCGGGCGGCTACAATGAGCAGTTCTTC. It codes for CASMGAGGYNEQFF.

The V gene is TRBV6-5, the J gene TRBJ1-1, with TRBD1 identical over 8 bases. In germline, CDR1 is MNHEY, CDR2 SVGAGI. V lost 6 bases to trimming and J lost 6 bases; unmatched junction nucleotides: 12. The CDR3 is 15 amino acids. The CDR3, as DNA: TGTGCCAGCAGCACACGGGGCGGACAGGGAGCTGAAGCTTTCTTT. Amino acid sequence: CASSTRGGQGAEAFF.

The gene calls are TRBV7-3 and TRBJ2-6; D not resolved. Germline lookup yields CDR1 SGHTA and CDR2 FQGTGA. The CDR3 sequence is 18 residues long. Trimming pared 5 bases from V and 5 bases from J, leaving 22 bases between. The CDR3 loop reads CASSPSIRLQSRANVLTF. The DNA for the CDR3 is TGTGCCAGCAGCCCAAGCATACGCTTACAAAGTCGGGCCAACGTCCTGACTTTC.

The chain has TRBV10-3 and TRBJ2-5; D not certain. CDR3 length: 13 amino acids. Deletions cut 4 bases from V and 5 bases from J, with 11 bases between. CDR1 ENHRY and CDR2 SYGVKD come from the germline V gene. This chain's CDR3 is CAISASALETQYF. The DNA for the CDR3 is TGTGCCATCAGTGCGTCTGCATTGGAGACCCAGTACTTC.

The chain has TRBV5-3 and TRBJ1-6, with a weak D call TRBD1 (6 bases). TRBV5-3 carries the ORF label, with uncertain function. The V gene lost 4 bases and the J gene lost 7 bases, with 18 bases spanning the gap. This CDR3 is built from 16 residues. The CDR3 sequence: CARSPPVQGWNSPLHF. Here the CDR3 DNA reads TGTGCCAGAAGCCCGCCGGTGCAGGGGTGGAATTCACCCCTCCACTTT.

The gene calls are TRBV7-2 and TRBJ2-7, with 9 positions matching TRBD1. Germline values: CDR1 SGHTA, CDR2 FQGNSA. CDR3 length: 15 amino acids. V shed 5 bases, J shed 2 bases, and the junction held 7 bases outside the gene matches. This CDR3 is CASSQGQGITYEQYF. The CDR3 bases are TGTGCCAGCAGCCAGGGACAGGGCATAACCTACGAGCAGTACTTC. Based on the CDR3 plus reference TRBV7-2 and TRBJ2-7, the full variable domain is GAGVSQSPSNKVTEKGKDVELRCDPISGHTALYWYRQSLGQGLEFLIYFQGNSAPDKSGLPSDRFSAERTGGSVSTLTIQRTQQEDSAVYLCASSQGQGITYEQYFGPGTRLTVT.

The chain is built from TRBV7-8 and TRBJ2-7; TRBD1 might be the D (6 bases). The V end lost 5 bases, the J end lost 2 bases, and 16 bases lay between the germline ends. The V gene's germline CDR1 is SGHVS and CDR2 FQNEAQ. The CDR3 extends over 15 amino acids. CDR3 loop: CASSVTGLSAYEQYF. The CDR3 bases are TGTGCCAGCAGCGTAACAGGGCTTAGCGCCTACGAGCAGTACTTC.

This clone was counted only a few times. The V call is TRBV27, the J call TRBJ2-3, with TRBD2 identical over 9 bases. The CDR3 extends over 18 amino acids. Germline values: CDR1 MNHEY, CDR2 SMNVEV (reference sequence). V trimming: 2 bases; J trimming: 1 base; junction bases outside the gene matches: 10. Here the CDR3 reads CASSLRYRASGGTDTQYF. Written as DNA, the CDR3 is TGTGCCAGCAGTTTAAGGTATCGGGCTAGCGGGGGCACAGATACGCAGTATTTT.

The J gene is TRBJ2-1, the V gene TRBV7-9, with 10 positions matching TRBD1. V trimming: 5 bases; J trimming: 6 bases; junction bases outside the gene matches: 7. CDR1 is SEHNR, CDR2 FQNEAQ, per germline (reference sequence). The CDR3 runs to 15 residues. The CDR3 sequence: CASSLGTGVPNEQFF. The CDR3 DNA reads TGTGCCAGCAGCCTGGGGACAGGGGTGCCCAATGAGCAGTTCTTC.

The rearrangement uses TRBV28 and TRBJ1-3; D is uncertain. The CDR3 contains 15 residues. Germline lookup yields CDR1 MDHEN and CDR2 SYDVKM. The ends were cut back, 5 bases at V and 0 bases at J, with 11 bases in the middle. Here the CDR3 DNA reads TGTGCCAGCAGTCGCAGACTGTACTCTGGAAACACCATATATTTT. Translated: CASSRRLYSGNTIYF.

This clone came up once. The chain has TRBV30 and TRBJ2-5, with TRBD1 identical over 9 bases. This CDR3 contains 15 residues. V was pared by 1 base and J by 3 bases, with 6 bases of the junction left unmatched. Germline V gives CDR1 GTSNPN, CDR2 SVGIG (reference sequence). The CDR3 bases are TGTGCCTGGAGTGGCCGGGACAGGGTTAAAGAGACCCAGTACTTC. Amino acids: CAWSGRDRVKETQYF.

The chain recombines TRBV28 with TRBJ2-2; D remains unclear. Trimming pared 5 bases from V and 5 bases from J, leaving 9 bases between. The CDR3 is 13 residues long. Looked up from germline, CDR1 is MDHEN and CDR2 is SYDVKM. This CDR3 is CASSRASTGELFF. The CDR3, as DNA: TGTGCCAGCAGTCGCGCTAGTACCGGGGAGCTGTTTTTT. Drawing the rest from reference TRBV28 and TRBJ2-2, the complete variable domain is DVKVTQSSRYLVKRTGEKVFLECVQDMDHENMFWYRQDPGLGLRLIYFSYDVKMKEKGDIPEGYSVSREKKERFSLILESASTNQTSMYLCASSRASTGELFFGEGSRLTVL.

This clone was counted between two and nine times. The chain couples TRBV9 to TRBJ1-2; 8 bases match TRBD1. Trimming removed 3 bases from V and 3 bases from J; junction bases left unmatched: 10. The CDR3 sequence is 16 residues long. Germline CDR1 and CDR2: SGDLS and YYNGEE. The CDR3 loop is CASSATGGGYDYGYTF. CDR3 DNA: TGTGCCAGCAGCGCCACAGGGGGGGGCTATGACTATGGCTACACCTTC.

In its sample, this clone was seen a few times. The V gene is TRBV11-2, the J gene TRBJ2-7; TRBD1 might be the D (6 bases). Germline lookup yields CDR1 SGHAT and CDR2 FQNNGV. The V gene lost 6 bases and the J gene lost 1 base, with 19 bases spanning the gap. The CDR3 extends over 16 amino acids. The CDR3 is CASRLGGGRRSYEQYF. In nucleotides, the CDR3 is TGTGCCAGCAGACTAGGTGGGGGCCGAAGATCCTACGAGCAGTACTTC.

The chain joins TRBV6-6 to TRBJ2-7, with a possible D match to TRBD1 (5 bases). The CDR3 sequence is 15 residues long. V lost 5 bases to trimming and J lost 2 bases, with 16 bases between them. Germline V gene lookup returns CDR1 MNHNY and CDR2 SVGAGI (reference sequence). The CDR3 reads CASSPRASRAYEQYF. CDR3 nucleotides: TGTGCCAGCAGTCCAAGGGCAAGCAGGGCCTACGAGCAGTACTTC.

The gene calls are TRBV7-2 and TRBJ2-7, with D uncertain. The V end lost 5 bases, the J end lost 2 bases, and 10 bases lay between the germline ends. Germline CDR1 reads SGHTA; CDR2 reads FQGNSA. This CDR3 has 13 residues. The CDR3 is CASSALETYEQYF. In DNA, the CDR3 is TGTGCCAGCAGCGCACTCGAAACCTACGAGCAGTACTTC.

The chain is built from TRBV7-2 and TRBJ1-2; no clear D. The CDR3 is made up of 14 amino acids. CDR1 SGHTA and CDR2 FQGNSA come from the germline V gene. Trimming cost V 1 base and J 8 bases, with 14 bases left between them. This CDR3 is CASSLVVGSGGYTF. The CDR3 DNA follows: TGTGCCAGCAGCTTAGTAGTGGGTAGTGGAGGCTACACCTTC.

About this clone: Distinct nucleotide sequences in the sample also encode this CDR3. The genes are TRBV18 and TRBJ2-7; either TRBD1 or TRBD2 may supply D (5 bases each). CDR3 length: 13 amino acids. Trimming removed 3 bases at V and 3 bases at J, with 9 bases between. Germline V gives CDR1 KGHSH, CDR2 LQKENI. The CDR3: CASSPGAGYEQYF. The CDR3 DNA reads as TGTGCCAGCTCACCCGGGGCTGGCTACGAGCAGTACTTC.

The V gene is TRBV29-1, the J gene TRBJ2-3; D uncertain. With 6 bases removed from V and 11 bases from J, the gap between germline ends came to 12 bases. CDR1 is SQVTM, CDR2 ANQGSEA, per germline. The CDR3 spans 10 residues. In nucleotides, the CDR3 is TGCAGCGTCACCTACCGAGAGCAGTATTTT. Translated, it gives CSVTYREQYF.

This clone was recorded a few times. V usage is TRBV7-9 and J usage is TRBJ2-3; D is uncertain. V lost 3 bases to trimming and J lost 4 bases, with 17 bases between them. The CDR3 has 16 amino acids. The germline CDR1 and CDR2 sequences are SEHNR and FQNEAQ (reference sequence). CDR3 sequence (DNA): TGTGCCAGCAGCTTGGCACCGGGCTTAGAAGCAGATACGCAGTATTTT. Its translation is CASSLAPGLEADTQYF.